This TCR beta chain is from a study of read filtering for tumor transcriptome and immune sequencing. The V gene end was trimmed by 0 bases and the J gene end by 10 bases; junction bases not matched to a gene: 5. The length of the CDR3 is 14 residues. Looked up from germline, CDR1 is SGDLS and CDR2 is YYNGEE. Broader study findings: Even smaller IR-seq throughput identified most shared clonotypes.

This clonotype was counted ten times or more. Antigen: not known. This library used roughly 400 ng RNA and molecular barcoded adaptors spanning alpha/delta and beta/gamma chains. Each CDR3 protein is one row after TCRdb ran MiXCR on the reads. The sample consists of over 45,000 distinct CDR3 sequences, less than 15% of them appearing once. The chain uses TRBV9 and TRBJ2-1; TRBD2 matches at 9 bases. The specimen was a population of CD138-negative cells sorted from bone marrow. The source of this sequence is a donor aged 40 or older with multiple myeloma. In nucleotides, the CDR3 is TGTGCCAGCAGCGTAGGACTAGCGGCGACCGAGCAGTTCTTC. The encoded protein is CASSVGLAATEQFF.